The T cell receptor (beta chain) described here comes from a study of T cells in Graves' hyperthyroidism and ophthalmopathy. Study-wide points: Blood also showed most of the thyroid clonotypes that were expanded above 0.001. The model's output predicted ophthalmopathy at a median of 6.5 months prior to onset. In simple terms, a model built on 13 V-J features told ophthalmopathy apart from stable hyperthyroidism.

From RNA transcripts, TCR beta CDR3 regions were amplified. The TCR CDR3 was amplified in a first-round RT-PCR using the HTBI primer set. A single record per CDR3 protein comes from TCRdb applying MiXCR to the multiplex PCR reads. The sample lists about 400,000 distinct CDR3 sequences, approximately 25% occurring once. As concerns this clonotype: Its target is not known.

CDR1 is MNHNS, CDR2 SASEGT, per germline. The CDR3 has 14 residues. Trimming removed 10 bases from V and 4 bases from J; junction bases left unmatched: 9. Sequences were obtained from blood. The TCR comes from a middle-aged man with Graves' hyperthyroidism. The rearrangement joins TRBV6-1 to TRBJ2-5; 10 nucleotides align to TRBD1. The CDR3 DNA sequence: TGTGCCACACTTGACAGGGGGCTAGGAGAGACCCAGTACTTC. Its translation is CATLDRGLGETQYF.